This T cell receptor (beta chain) is from a study of OX40 agonist ivuxolimab in advanced cancers. Study-wide context: People who had prior anti-PD-1, anti-PD-L1 or anti-CTLA-4 therapy could take part, and around 40% had some. Partial responses were observed in three patients, of whom one had hepatocellular carcinoma and two had cutaneous melanoma.

CDR1 and CDR2 from the germline V gene are ENHRY and SYGVKD. The CDR3 is made up of 12 amino acids. The V segment lost 7 bases and the J segment 5 bases; nucleotides outside the gene matches: 2. Clones were read by immunoSEQ multiplex PCR, and TCRdb kept only the in-frame ones, dropping some. The data hold tens of thousands of clones, with around 90% observed a single time. This clonotype was obtained from an adult with an advanced solid tumor such as melanoma, head and neck, liver or kidney cancer. Sequenced here: CD4+ or CD8+ T cells sorted from blood, sampled in a trial of the OX40 agonist ivuxolimab. J is TRBJ2-3 and V is TRBV10-3; 8 nucleotides agree with TRBD1. The CDR3 loop reads CAINTGGDTQYF. The CDR3 region has the DNA TGTGCCATCAATACAGGGGGAGATACGCAGTATTTT.